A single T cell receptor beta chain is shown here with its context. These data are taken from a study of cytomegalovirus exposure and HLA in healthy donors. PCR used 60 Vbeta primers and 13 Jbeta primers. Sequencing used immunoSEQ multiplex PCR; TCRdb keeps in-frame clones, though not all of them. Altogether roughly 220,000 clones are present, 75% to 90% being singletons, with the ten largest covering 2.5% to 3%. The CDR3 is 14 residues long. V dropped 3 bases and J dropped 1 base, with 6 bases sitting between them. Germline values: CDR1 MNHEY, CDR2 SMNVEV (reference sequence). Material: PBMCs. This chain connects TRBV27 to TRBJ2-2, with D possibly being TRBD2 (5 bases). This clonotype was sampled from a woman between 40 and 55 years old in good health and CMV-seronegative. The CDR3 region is CASSFRENTGELFF. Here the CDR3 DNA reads TGTGCCAGCAGTTTTCGGGAGAACACCGGGGAGCTGTTTTTT.